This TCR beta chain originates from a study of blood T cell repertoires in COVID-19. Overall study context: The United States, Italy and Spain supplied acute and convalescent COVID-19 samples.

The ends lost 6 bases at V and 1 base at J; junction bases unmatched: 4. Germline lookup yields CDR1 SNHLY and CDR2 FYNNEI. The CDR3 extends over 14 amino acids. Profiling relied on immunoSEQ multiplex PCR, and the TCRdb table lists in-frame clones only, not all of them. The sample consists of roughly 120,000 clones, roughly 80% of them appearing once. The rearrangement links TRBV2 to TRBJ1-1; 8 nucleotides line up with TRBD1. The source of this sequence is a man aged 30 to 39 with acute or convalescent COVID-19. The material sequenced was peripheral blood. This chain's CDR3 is CASRDRGANTEAFF. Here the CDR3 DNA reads TGTGCCAGCAGAGACAGGGGTGCGAACACTGAAGCTTTCTTT.